These T cell receptor beta chains were read from a single sample in a study of graft-versus-host responses after intestinal transplantation. Generated by immunoSEQ multiplex PCR, the TCRdb table keeps only in-frame clones and is missing some. The table has 75,000 to 95,000 clones, roughly 90% seen once. What these receptors recognize is not known. The sequenced sample was unstimulated CD4+ T cells sorted from spleen or lymph node cells, obtained before transplant. The receptors here all came from a human donor who was the organ donor for an intestinal transplant. The CDR3 runs from the conserved cysteine through the conserved F or W. D genes are given only for firm matches. Part of the rows lack a size; the others show once, few, many or a class for expanded clones.

TRBV1	-	-	TRBJ2-1	-	CTSPWACGAPYNEQFF
TRBV5-1	-	TRBD2	TRBJ2-7	TGCGCCAGCAGCTTGGGACTAGCGGACTACGAGCAGTACTTC	CASSLGLADYEQYF
TRBV5-1	few	-	TRBJ2-5	TGCGCCAGCAGCTCCGGGACCAGCGGGGAGACCCAGTACTTC	CASSSGTSGETQYF
TRBV29-1	-	TRBD1	TRBJ1-2	TGCAGCGTCCGGGACAGGGGGAGAGAGGGCTATGGCTACACCTTC	CSVRDRGREGYGYTF
TRBV5-1	-	-	TRBJ1-2	TGCGCCAGCAGCTTGGGTGTAACAGGCTATGGCTACACCTTC	CASSLGVTGYGYTF
TRBV7-2	-	-	TRBJ2-6	TGTGCCAGCAGCTTAGTGGGCAGCTCTGGGGCCAACGTCCTGACTTTC	CASSLVGSSGANVLTF
TRBV30	-	-	TRBJ2-7	TGTGCCTGGAGTGTACTTCTCGGCGAGCAGTACTTC	CAWSVLLGEQYF
TRBV27	-	TRBD1	TRBJ2-7	TGTGCCAGCAGTTTTTCCGGGACAGGGGTCGGCGAGCAGTACTTC	CASSFSGTGVGEQYF
TRBV15	-	-	TRBJ1-1	TGTGCCACCAGCAGAGATGGCAGGTTGAACACTGAAGCTTTCTTT	CATSRDGRLNTEAFF
TRBV11-2	-	-	TRBJ2-1	TGTGCCAGCAGTCCAGGATACAATGAGCAGTTCTTC	CASSPGYNEQFF
TRBV10-1	-	TRBD2	TRBJ2-1	TGCGCCAGCAGTAACCTAGCGGGGGCCTACAATGAGCAGTTCTTC	CASSNLAGAYNEQFF
TRBV7-9	-	TRBD2	TRBJ2-1	TGCGCCAGCAGCTCGGGACTAGCGGGAGGAAATGAGCAGTTCTTC	CASSSGLAGGNEQFF
TRBV7-9	once	-	TRBJ2-6	TGTGCCAGCAGCTTAAATCGCGAGGACGTCCTGACTTTC	CASSLNREDVLTF
TRBV7-9	-	TRBD2	TRBJ2-1	TGTGCCAGCAGCTTCGGACTAGCGTACTACAATGAGCAGTTCTTC	CASSFGLAYYNEQFF
TRBV15	-	-	TRBJ2-1	TGTGCCACTAAAGGGACTCGATCCTACAATGAGCAGTTCTTC	CATKGTRSYNEQFF
TRBV5-1	-	TRBD1	TRBJ1-3	TGCGCCAGCAGCTTAGGGGGCCCTGGAAACACCATATATTTT	CASSLGGPGNTIYF
TRBV18	-	TRBD1	TRBJ2-2	TGTGCCAGCTCATATAAAGCGACAGGGGGCACCGGGGAGCTGTTTTTT	CASSYKATGGTGELFF
TRBV2	-	-	TRBJ1-5	TGTGCCAGCGGACAGAGTAGCAATCAGCCCCAGCATTTT	CASGQSSNQPQHF
TRBV10-1	once	TRBD1	TRBJ2-3	TGCGCCAGCAGTCCGGGACAGGGCACAGATACGCAGTATTTT	CASSPGQGTDTQYF
TRBV30	-	-	TRBJ1-2	TGTGCCTGGAGTGTAAGGCAGGGAGGAGGCTACACCTTC	CAWSVRQGGGYTF
TRBV19	-	-	TRBJ2-1	TGTGCCAGTAGTATGGCCCAATCCAATTACAATGAGCAGTTCTTC	CASSMAQSNYNEQFF
TRBV5-1	-	TRBD2	TRBJ2-7	TGCGCCAGCAGCTTGGGTCTAGCGGGAAACTACGAGCAGTACTTC	CASSLGLAGNYEQYF
TRBV19	-	TRBD2	TRBJ2-7	TGTGCCAGTAGTATTCAAGCGGGAGCCTCTTACGAGCAGTACTTC	CASSIQAGASYEQYF
TRBV19	once	-	TRBJ1-1	TGTGCCAGTACCCCTGCCGATAGGAACACTGAAGCTTTCTTT	CASTPADRNTEAFF
TRBV5-4	-	TRBD1	TRBJ1-1	TGTGCCAGCAGCCCCCCCTTACTGGACAGGGAGGCTGAAGCTTTCTTT	CASSPPLLDREAEAFF
TRBV6-5	-	TRBD2	TRBJ2-7	TGTGCCAGCAGCCTTAGCGGGGGGAGCTCCTACGAGCAGTACTTC	CASSLSGGSSYEQYF
TRBV27	-	TRBD1	TRBJ2-5	TGTGCCAGCAGCGACAGGGGGGTCGAAGAAGAGACCCAGTACTTC	CASSDRGVEEETQYF
TRBV6-5	-	-	TRBJ2-2	TGTGCCAGCAGGGACCAGGGGACCGGGGAGCTGTTTTTT	CASRDQGTGELFF
TRBV25-1	-	-	TRBJ2-7	TGTGCCAGCAGTGAATCTATAGCCTACGAGCAGTACTTC	CASSESIAYEQYF
TRBV5-1	-	-	TRBJ1-5	TGCGCCAGCAGCTTGGTACAGGGTGTTCAGCCCCAGCATTTT	CASSLVQGVQPQHF
TRBV10-3	-	-	TRBJ1-3	TGTGCCATCAGTCAGCACCAACTAAGCAGAAACTCTGGAAACACCATATATTTT	CAISQHQLSRNSGNTIYF